The source of this T cell receptor (beta chain) is a study of blood T cell repertoires in COVID-19. Overall study context: The analysed material was cDNA or gDNA that came from T cells, B-cell-depleted T cells, or PBMCs.

The data were produced by immunoSEQ multiplex PCR, yet TCRdb's version contains in-frame clones alone and is incomplete. The sample records 50,000 to 65,000 clones, about 91% being singletons. This clonotype was sampled from a man in his fifties or sixties with active COVID-19. The sequenced sample was peripheral blood.

The CDR3 DNA reads as TGTGCCAGTAGGAAGGAGAGCTCCTATAATTCACCCCTCCACTTT. It yields the protein CASRKESSYNSPLHF. The rearrangement joins TRBV19 to TRBJ1-6; D is uncertain. Trimming removed 6 bases at V and 0 bases at J, with 9 bases between. CDR1 and CDR2 from the germline V gene are LNHDA and SQIVND (reference sequence). This CDR3 has 15 residues.